These 28 T cell receptor beta chains were sequenced from one sample in a study of blood T cell repertoires in COVID-19 (dated by TCRdb to about 2020). Library preparation used the immunoSEQ multiplex PCR assay. Entries here come from immuneACCESS through TCRdb and include only in-frame sequences with V and J called. Some clones fail to appear in such tables; in the studies checked, an unresolved V gene covers under half of the shortfall, and the cause of the remainder is unknown. The sample records 250,000 to 300,000 clones, about 81% of which are singletons. The ten largest clonotypes hold 3.5% to 5% of the sample. The sample was PBMCs or T cells enriched from blood (not recorded which). The receptors were gathered from a man aged 25 to 45 with acute COVID-19.

The chain couples TRBV7-9 to TRBJ1-2; D is possibly TRBD1 (5 bases). The V gene's germline CDR1 is SEHNR and CDR2 FQNEAQ (reference sequence). Trimming removed 5 bases at V and 6 bases at J, with 16 bases between. The CDR3 is 14 amino acids. Written as DNA, the CDR3 is TGTGCCAGCAGCGGAGGGGTAATAACGGATGGCTACACCTTC. Translated, it gives CASSGGVITDGYTF.

The chain recombines TRBV12-1 with TRBJ1-1. TRBV12-1 corresponds to a pseudogene. This CDR3 spans 14 amino acids. The CDR3 DNA reads TGTGCCAGCAGCTTGCTGGCGGTGACGGATGAAGCTTTCTTT. Translation gives CASSLLAVTDEAFF.

The chain links TRBV28 to TRBJ1-5; possibly TRBD1 for D (6 bases). The germline V gene has CDR1 MDHEN and CDR2 SYDVKM. The V end lost 3 bases, the J end lost 0 bases, and 12 bases lay between the germline ends. This CDR3 has 16 amino acids. The CDR3 DNA reads as TGTGCCAGCAGTTTCCGGTGGACAGTTAGCAATCAGCCCCAGCATTTT. It specifies CASSFRWTVSNQPQHF.

V and J are TRBV6-4 and TRBJ2-1, with 9 positions matching TRBD2. Germline-derived CDR1 and CDR2 are MRHNA and SNTAGT. This CDR3 spans 16 amino acids. Trimming removed 5 bases from V and 9 bases from J; junction bases left unmatched: 14. The CDR3: CASSISGRLSTGEQFF. The DNA for the CDR3 is TGTGCCAGCAGTATTAGCGGGAGACTCTCTACGGGTGAGCAGTTCTTC.

This rearrangement joins TRBV6-5 to TRBJ2-1; 7 bases align to TRBD2. CDR1 is MNHEY and CDR2 is SVGAGI in the germline V gene. The CDR3 covers 14 residues. V lost 4 bases, J lost 10 bases, and 10 bases stayed unmatched. CDR3 region: CASSSKSGAHEQFF. CDR3 sequence (DNA): TGTGCCAGCAGTTCAAAAAGCGGGGCCCACGAGCAGTTCTTC.

This clone was recorded only once. The chain recombines TRBV5-4 with TRBJ2-1, with 11 bases identical to TRBD2. V shed 5 bases, J shed 5 bases, and the junction held 6 bases outside the gene matches. This CDR3 spans 15 amino acids. Germline loops: CDR1 SGHNT, CDR2 YYREEE (reference sequence). DNA of the CDR3: TGTGCCAGCAGTATGGGACTAGCGGACGACAATGAGCAGTTCTTC. Its protein is CASSMGLADDNEQFF.

V usage is TRBV12-2 and J usage is TRBJ2-7; the table calls TRBD2, which could not be checked here. TRBV12-2 is given as a pseudogene. This CDR3 has 13 residues. The CDR3 nucleotides are TGTGCAAGTCGCTTTAGTTGCGGCTACGAGCAGTACGTC. This gives the protein CASRFSCGYEQYV.

The genes are TRBV19 and TRBJ2-3; D uncertain. The CDR3 sequence is 15 residues long. Per germline, CDR1 LNHDA and CDR2 SQIVND (reference sequence). V lost 1 base, J lost 1 base, and 9 bases lay in between. CDR3 DNA: TGTGCCAGTAGTATAGGGTTTACACGCACAGATACGCAGTATTTT. This encodes CASSIGFTRTDTQYF.

V gene TRBV7-6 combines with J gene TRBJ2-1; D remains ambiguous. Per the germline V gene, CDR1 is SGHVS and CDR2 is FNYEAQ. The CDR3 spans 12 residues. Trimming stripped 0 bases from V and 16 bases from J, with 13 bases between. CDR3: CASSLAGVAQFF. The CDR3 coding sequence is TGTGCCAGCAGCTTAGCTGGTGTGGCCCAATTCTTC.

The chain couples TRBV24-1 to TRBJ1-4; D gene unclear. This CDR3 has 12 amino acids. The germline V gene encodes CDR1 KGHDR and CDR2 SFDVKD. Trimming shortened V by 9 bases and J by 5 bases, and 9 bases separated the two germline ends. CDR3 region: CATSRVNEKLFF. For the CDR3, the DNA is TGTGCCACCTCGAGAGTGAATGAAAAACTGTTTTTT.

The chain uses TRBV12-3 or TRBV12-4 and TRBJ1-4; D is unclear. Trimming removed 6 bases from V and 5 bases from J, with 4 bases in between. The CDR3 is 11 residues long. CDR3 region: CASSVNEKLFF. CDR3 bases: TGTGCCAGCAGCGTCAATGAAAAACTGTTTTTT.

J is TRBJ2-3 and V is TRBV15; D is uncertain. V was trimmed by 0 bases and J by 2 bases, leaving 12 bases between them. CDR1 LNHNV and CDR2 YYDKDF come from the germline V gene (reference sequence). The CDR3 sequence is 16 residues long. CDR3 region: CATSRDNSRNTDTQYF. For the CDR3, the DNA is TGTGCCACCAGCAGAGATAATTCCAGGAACACAGATACGCAGTATTTT. The whole variable domain, filled in from reference TRBV15 and TRBJ2-3, reads DAMVIQNPRYQVTQFGKPVTLSCSQTLNHNVMYWYQQKSSQAPKLLFHYYDKDFNNEADTPDNFQSRRPNTSFCFLDIRSPGLGDTAMYLCATSRDNSRNTDTQYFGPGTRLTVL.

The chain employs TRBV11-3 and TRBJ2-3, with 8 bases aligning to TRBD1. J gave up 7 bases and V 6 bases, and 15 bases lay outside the gene matches. The CDR3 totals 16 residues. Germline lookup yields CDR1 SGHNT and CDR2 YENEEA. The CDR3 loop is CASRGQESIRGYTQYF. The CDR3 nucleotides read TGTGCCAGCAGGGGACAGGAATCGATACGGGGCTATACGCAGTATTTT.

This clone was recorded once. The chain links TRBV7-9 to TRBJ2-1, with 9 bases identical to TRBD2. CDR3 length: 16 residues. The junction had 9 bases not matched to a gene; V was cut back by 1 base and J by 8 bases. Looked up from germline, CDR1 is SEHNR and CDR2 is FQNEAQ (reference sequence). CDR3 protein: CASSLVAGGPVDEQFF. CDR3 bases: TGTGCCAGCAGCTTAGTTGCGGGAGGGCCGGTGGATGAGCAGTTCTTC. Together with reference TRBV7-9 and TRBJ2-1, the CDR3 gives the full variable domain: DTGVSQNPRHKITKRGQNVTFRCDPISEHNRLYWYRQTLGQGPEFLTYFQNEAQLEKSRLLSDRFSAERPKGSFSTLEIQRTEQGDSAMYLCASSLVAGGPVDEQFFGPGTRLTVL.

This clone appeared once. The chain has TRBV27 and TRBJ2-1; perhaps TRBD1 as D (6 bases). Germline V gene sequence: CDR1 MNHEY, CDR2 SMNVEV (reference sequence). Deletions cut 2 bases from V and 4 bases from J, with 21 bases between. There are 18 residues in the CDR3. The CDR3 DNA sequence: TGTGCCAGCAGTTTACCGCTGTCAGGGGCCCGAGGATACAATGAGCAGTTCTTC. This codes for CASSLPLSGARGYNEQFF.

V usage is TRBV27 and J usage is TRBJ1-4; D gene unclear. The CDR3 loop spans 15 amino acids. The V gene's germline CDR1 is MNHEY and CDR2 SMNVEV (reference sequence). With 5 bases removed from V and 7 bases from J, the gap between germline ends came to 17 bases. The CDR3 reads CASSRAGLALEKLFF. In DNA, the CDR3 is TGTGCCAGCAGTAGGGCAGGCCTAGCCCTTGAAAAACTGTTTTTT.

CDR3 amino acids: CASSGTGWNSPLHF. In nucleotides, the CDR3 is TGTGCCAGCAGTGGCACAGGGTGGAATTCACCCCTCCACTTT. This chain links TRBV27 with TRBJ1-6; the D gene is possibly TRBD1 (6 bases). Germline V CDR1 and CDR2: MNHEY, SMNVEV (reference sequence). The ends were cut back, 5 bases at V and 7 bases at J, with 12 bases in the middle. The CDR3 length is 14 residues.

J is TRBJ2-5 and V is TRBV18, with 7 bases fitting TRBD1. The V segment lost 4 bases and the J segment 3 bases; nucleotides outside the gene matches: 8. This CDR3 spans 15 amino acids. Germline lookup yields CDR1 KGHSH and CDR2 LQKENI. CDR3: CASSLFGTEKETQYF. The CDR3 bases are TGTGCCAGCTCACTTTTCGGGACAGAGAAAGAGACCCAGTACTTC.

This clone was seen only once. This chain uses TRBV20-1 with TRBJ1-1, with no clear D. Trimming took 5 bases from V and 3 from J, leaving 7 bases between them. Germline values: CDR1 DFQATT, CDR2 SNEGSKA (reference sequence). The CDR3 contains 11 residues. The CDR3 coding sequence is TGCAGTGCTGCGACATACACTGAAGCTTTCTTT. Encoded protein: CSAATYTEAFF.

This clone was seen once. The J gene is TRBJ2-7, the V gene TRBV11-3; 10 positions agree with TRBD2. The CDR3 totals 15 residues. CDR1 is SGHNT, CDR2 YENEEA, per germline. Trimming at V came to 4 bases and at J to 2 bases, leaving 5 bases not matched to a gene. Here the CDR3 DNA reads TGTGCCAGCAGCTCTAGCGGGAGTCTTGCCTACGAGCAGTACGTC. Protein sequence: CASSSSGSLAYEQYV.

This clone has just one count. The chain carries TRBV5-4 and TRBJ1-2; 7 bases line up with TRBD1. The trim removed 7 bases at V and 3 bases at J, leaving 9 bases unmatched. Germline CDR1 and CDR2: SGHNT and YYREEE (reference sequence). The CDR3 totals 14 residues. Here the CDR3 reads CASGQPDRDYGYTF. The DNA of the CDR3 is TGTGCCAGCGGCCAACCCGACAGGGACTATGGCTACACCTTC.

The CDR3 bases are TGTGCCAGCAGTTTATTTGCGGGAGTCCAAACCGGGGAGCTGTTTTTT. Its protein is CASSLFAGVQTGELFF. The rearrangement joins TRBV27 to TRBJ2-2, with 7 positions matching TRBD2. Germline CDR1 and CDR2: MNHEY and SMNVEV (reference sequence). Germline trimming cut 1 base from V and 5 bases from J; bases unmatched to any gene: 7. CDR3 length: 16 amino acids.

V and J are TRBV9 and TRBJ1-3; D is uncertain. In germline, CDR1 is SGDLS, CDR2 YYNGEE. The CDR3 is 17 amino acids. Trimming shortened V by 0 bases and J by 0 bases, and 13 bases separated the two germline ends. The CDR3 here is CASSVDLGGNSGNTIYF. For the CDR3, the DNA is TGTGCCAGCAGCGTAGACCTAGGCGGGAACTCTGGAAACACCATATATTTT. The variable domain in full, with the rest retrieved from reference TRBV9 and TRBJ1-3, is DSGVTQTPKHLITATGQRVTLRCSPRSGDLSVYWYQQSLDQGLQFLIQYYNGEERAKGNILERFSAQQFPDLHSELNLSSLELGDSALYFCASSVDLGGNSGNTIYFGEGSWLTVV.

The sample holds one count of this clone. The chain has TRBV28 and TRBJ2-1, with a weak D call TRBD2 (7 bases). The CDR3 runs 13 residues. The V gene lost 7 bases and the J gene lost 4 bases, with 11 bases spanning the gap. The germline V gene encodes CDR1 MDHEN and CDR2 SYDVKM. This CDR3 reads CASTGGPYNEQFF. CDR3 sequence (DNA): TGTGCCAGCACCGGGGGGCCGTACAATGAGCAGTTCTTC. Supplemented by reference TRBV28 and TRBJ2-1, the full variable domain reads DVKVTQSSRYLVKRTGEKVFLECVQDMDHENMFWYRQDPGLGLRLIYFSYDVKMKEKGDIPEGYSVSREKKERFSLILESASTNQTSMYLCASTGGPYNEQFFGPGTRLTVL.

This clone was found a few times. The chain links TRBV3-1 (or the pseudogene TRBV3-2) to TRBJ1-5; 8 nucleotides agree with TRBD1. The germline gives CDR1 LGHDT, CDR2 YNNKEL (reference sequence). Trimming at V came to 3 bases and at J to 1 base, leaving 8 bases not matched to a gene. The CDR3 consists of 17 residues. The DNA of the CDR3 is TGTGCCAGCAGCCACTCTCCGGACAGGGTCAGCAATCAGCCCCAGCATTTT. It yields the protein CASSHSPDRVSNQPQHF.

This rearrangement joins TRBV10-1 to TRBJ1-1, with D possibly TRBD1 on 6 matching bases. The CDR3 is 14 amino acids. The germline V and J ends were trimmed by 2 bases and 5 bases, with 12 bases remaining between them. Germline V gene data show CDR1 as WNHNN and CDR2 as SYGVQD (reference sequence). The CDR3 protein is CASSETYRDTEAFF. The CDR3 DNA follows: TGCGCCAGCAGTGAGACATACAGGGATACTGAAGCTTTCTTT.

This clone was detected only a few times. The V call is TRBV25-1, the J call TRBJ1-1; tentatively, D is TRBD1 (5 bases). The length of the CDR3 is 11 residues. Per the germline V gene, CDR1 is MGHDK and CDR2 is SYGVNS. V was cut by 4 bases and J by 8 bases, with 8 bases left in between. Written as DNA, the CDR3 is TGTGCCAGCAGTGTGACAGCAGAAGCTTTCTTT. Residues: CASSVTAEAFF.

In nucleotides, the CDR3 is TGTGCCAGCAGTTTATTAGGCGGGGGGGTTGGGACCCAGTACTTC. This translates into CASSLLGGGVGTQYF. The chain employs TRBV27 and TRBJ2-5; TRBD2 aligns across 9 bases. The CDR3 spans 15 residues. Germline V lookup: CDR1 MNHEY, CDR2 SMNVEV (reference sequence). Unmatched junction bases numbered 7, after V lost 1 base and J lost 7 bases.